Below are 19 T cell receptor beta chains sequenced from a single sample in a study of T cell responses to AZD1222 COVID-19 vaccine. Sequencing used immunoSEQ multiplex PCR; TCRdb keeps in-frame clones, though not all of them. The repertoire has roughly 100,000 clones, 80% to 90% of them found once; the top ten carry around 1.6%. The material sequenced was peripheral blood, taken on day 0 of AZD1222 vaccination. Source of these receptors: an adult in good health.

The rearrangement links TRBV3-1 (or the pseudogene TRBV3-2) to TRBJ2-7; TRBD2 might be the D (5 bases). Germline CDR1 and CDR2: LGHDT and YNNKEL (reference sequence). Between the trimmed V and J ends, which lost 0 bases and 0 bases, there was a span of 12 bases. The CDR3 consists of 16 residues. CDR3 nucleotides: TGTGCCAGCAGCCAAGATGACGGGGTCAGCTCCTACGAGCAGTACTTC. The encoded protein is CASSQDDGVSSYEQYF.

This sequence joins TRBV6-2 or TRBV6-3 and TRBJ1-1, with a possible D match to TRBD1 (5 bases). Trimming removed 2 bases from V and 5 bases from J, with 9 bases in between. CDR1 and CDR2 (germline): MNHEY, SVGEGT. CDR3 length: 13 amino acids. The CDR3 DNA is TGTGCCAGCAGTTACGGGCAGGGAACTGAAGCTTTCTTT. It specifies CASSYGQGTEAFF.

The chain combines TRBV3-1 (or the pseudogene TRBV3-2) with TRBJ2-3, with 9 positions matching TRBD2. From germline, CDR1 is LGHDT and CDR2 YNNKEL (reference sequence). V shed 3 bases and J 1 base; nucleotides not matched to a gene: 14. The CDR3 has 19 amino acids. The CDR3 nucleotides are TGTGCCAGCAGCCACCCTAGCGGGGCGGCCCTTCCTGGCACAGATACGCAGTATTTT. Amino acid sequence: CASSHPSGAALPGTDTQYF.

This chain connects TRBV3-1 (or the pseudogene TRBV3-2) to TRBJ1-1; no clear D gene. The CDR3 runs 13 residues. Per germline, CDR1 LGHDT and CDR2 YNNKEL (reference sequence). V gave up 3 bases and J gave up 4 bases, with 9 bases separating them. CDR3 in DNA: TGTGCCAGCAGCCAGTGGGATATCACTGAAGCTTTCTTT. This codes for CASSQWDITEAFF.

The chain couples TRBV19 to TRBJ2-5, with D perhaps assigned TRBD1 or TRBD2 (5 bases each). V lost 4 bases and J lost 3, with 24 bases in between. This CDR3 is 18 amino acids long. Looked up from germline, CDR1 is LNHDA and CDR2 is SQIVND (reference sequence). CDR3 in amino acids: CASSTGPLRVAGKETQYF. The CDR3, as DNA: TGTGCCAGTAGTACCGGTCCCCTCAGGGTTGCGGGTAAAGAGACCCAGTACTTC.

The chain joins TRBV6-5 to TRBJ2-2; D gene unclear. CDR1 and CDR2 from the germline V gene are MNHEY and SVGAGI. The CDR3 spans 12 residues. V lost 0 bases, J lost 13 bases, and 9 bases lay in between. The CDR3 region has the DNA TGTGCCAGCAGTTACTCTGGATCGGGGCTGTTTTTT. Protein: CASSYSGSGLFF.

The gene calls are TRBV7-2 and TRBJ2-7, with TRBD2 matching 7 bases. The junction had 10 bases not matched to a gene; V was cut back by 5 bases and J by 6 bases. The CDR3 extends over 14 amino acids. Looked up from germline, CDR1 is SGHTA and CDR2 is FQGNSA. In nucleotides, the CDR3 is TGTGCCAGCAGCCCACCGGGACTACAAAGCGAGCAGTACTTC. It translates to CASSPPGLQSEQYF.

This sequence joins TRBV6-5 and TRBJ1-5; no reliable D call. Trimming left V 6 bases short and J 3 bases short, with 3 bases between. CDR1 and CDR2 from the germline V gene are MNHEY and SVGAGI. This CDR3 is built from 11 residues. CDR3 sequence: CASRNNQPQHF. The CDR3 nucleotides read TGTGCCAGCAGGAACAATCAGCCCCAGCATTTT.

This chain joins TRBV19 and TRBJ1-5, with a weak D call TRBD1 (5 bases). The germline V and J ends were trimmed by 1 base and 4 bases, with 17 bases remaining between them. The CDR3 is made up of 17 amino acids. The germline V gene has CDR1 LNHDA and CDR2 SQIVND (reference sequence). DNA for the CDR3: TGTGCCAGTAGTATAGCGGGCATCTCAAGGGGAAATCAGCCCCAGCATTTT. Protein sequence: CASSIAGISRGNQPQHF.

V and J are TRBV5-1 and TRBJ1-6, with a tentative D call TRBD1 (6 bases). The germline CDR1 and CDR2 sequences are SGHRS and YFSETQ. Between the trimmed V and J ends, which lost 0 bases and 8 bases, there was a span of 15 bases. This CDR3 is built from 16 residues. The DNA of the CDR3 is TGCGCCAGCAGCTTGGCTGGGGGGCTATCCTATTCACCCCTCCACTTT. Amino acid sequence: CASSLAGGLSYSPLHF.

This sequence joins TRBV5-1 and TRBJ2-2, with 9 bases aligning to TRBD1. The CDR3 is made up of 16 amino acids. CDR1 and CDR2 (germline): SGHRS, YFSETQ. Germline trimming cut 1 base from V and 3 bases from J; bases unmatched to any gene: 4. CDR3 amino acids: CASSLLQGADTGELFF. The CDR3 DNA is TGCGCCAGCAGCTTGTTACAGGGGGCCGACACCGGGGAGCTGTTTTTT.

To note about this clone: One end of the junction is discordant with germline, which a read error may explain. This chain joins TRBV5-1 and TRBJ1-4; 12 nucleotides line up with TRBD1. Germline V gene lookup returns CDR1 SGHRS and CDR2 YFSETQ. The length of the CDR3 is 15 residues. This CDR3 is CASSFAGTGGEKLFF. The CDR3 nucleotides are TGCGCCAGCAGCTTCGCCGGGACAGGGGGCGAAAAATTGTTTTTT. Based on the CDR3 plus reference TRBV5-1 and TRBJ1-4, the full variable domain is KAGVTQTPRYLIKTRGQQVTLSCSPISGHRSVSWYQQTPGQGLQFLFEYFSETQRNKGNFPGRFSGRQFSNSRSEMNVSTLELGDSALYLCASSFAGTGGEKLFFGSGTQLSVL.

The rearrangement joins TRBV21-1 to TRBJ2-5; no check of the table's D call, TRBD1, against the DNA was made. TRBV21-1 is a pseudogene locus. This CDR3 has 15 residues. The CDR3 DNA is TGTGCCAGCCCCTGGTACGGCAGGGGAAAAGAGACCCAGTACTTC. Translating it yields CASPWYGRGKETQYF.

The J gene is TRBJ1-5, the V gene TRBV7-2; D perhaps matches TRBD1 (5 bases). Germline lookup yields CDR1 SGHTA and CDR2 FQGNSA. V was pared by 5 bases and J by 3 bases, with 14 bases between. There are 15 residues in the CDR3. In DNA, the CDR3 is TGTGCCAGCAGCCTCACAGGCAGTTACAATCAGCCCCAGCATTTT. Translating it yields CASSLTGSYNQPQHF.

The chain has TRBV3-1 (or the pseudogene TRBV3-2) and TRBJ2-2; 9 bases line up with TRBD1. The CDR3 runs to 15 residues. Looked up from germline, CDR1 is LGHDT and CDR2 is YNNKEL (reference sequence). V dropped 2 bases and J dropped 6; count of bases not matched to a gene: 4. This chain's CDR3 is CASSQWDRVAGELFF. The CDR3 DNA follows: TGTGCCAGCAGCCAATGGGACAGGGTGGCCGGGGAGCTGTTTTTT.

This sequence joins TRBV6-5 and TRBJ2-7; perhaps TRBD2 as D (5 bases). CDR3 length: 13 residues. V lost 2 bases to trimming and J lost 0 bases, with 5 bases between them. Per germline, CDR1 MNHEY and CDR2 SVGAGI. As DNA, the CDR3 is TGTGCCAGCAGTTACCGGGGCTCCTACGAGCAGTACTTC. Residues: CASSYRGSYEQYF.

The chain recombines TRBV3-1 (or the pseudogene TRBV3-2) with TRBJ1-1; D perhaps matches TRBD1 (5 bases). This CDR3 region has 14 residues. In germline, CDR1 is LGHDT, CDR2 YNNKEL (reference sequence). V was clipped by 1 base and J by 3 bases, with 9 bases between them. The CDR3: CASSQAGGDTEAFF. The CDR3 DNA reads as TGTGCCAGCAGCCAAGCTGGGGGGGACACTGAAGCTTTCTTT.

This chain uses TRBV5-6 with TRBJ1-1; weak D call: TRBD1 (6 bases). The length of the CDR3 is 14 residues. Trimming took off 0 bases at V and 10 bases at J, with 16 bases between the two ends. Germline V gene lookup returns CDR1 SGHDT and CDR2 YYEEEE. CDR3 loop: CASSLVVQGGRAFF. In nucleotides, the CDR3 is TGTGCCAGCAGCTTGGTGGTTCAAGGGGGGCGAGCTTTCTTT.

The V call is TRBV7-2, the J call TRBJ2-5; perhaps TRBD1 as D (6 bases). Germline-derived CDR1 and CDR2 are SGHTA and FQGNSA. The CDR3 is 13 amino acids. V lost 5 bases and J lost 5, with 12 bases in between. CDR3 sequence reads: CASSKGVSETQYF. The CDR3 nucleotides are TGTGCCAGCAGCAAGGGGGTCAGTGAGACCCAGTACTTC.